The 28 T cell receptor beta chains in this list originate from one sample, sequenced in a study of T cell responses to AZD1222 COVID-19 vaccine listed by TCRdb under 2021. This sample's time point label indicates: about 28 days (+/-7) after the second vaccine dose. The library was prepared using the immunoSEQ multiplex PCR assay. TCRdb holds this immuneACCESS table with in-frame rearrangements only. Some clones are missing; in checked studies, unresolved V genes explain under half, and the rest has no known cause. The sample yields tens of thousands of clones; roughly 87% were counted once. In total, the top ten clones hold around 10% of the sample. The material was peripheral blood, obtained 28 days after the second AZD1222 dose. These receptors all come from an adult who received the AZD1222 COVID-19 vaccine.

The V and J genes are TRBV11-3 and TRBJ2-3; 9 bases map to TRBD1. Germline CDR1 is SGHNT and CDR2 is YENEEA. Trimming removed 5 bases from V and 1 base from J; junction bases left unmatched: 4. The CDR3 loop spans 15 amino acids. CDR3 amino acids: CASSRRTGGTDTQYF. The CDR3 DNA sequence: TGTGCCAGCAGCCGCAGGACAGGGGGCACAGATACGCAGTATTTT.

The chain links TRBV9 to TRBJ1-1; TRBD1 might be the D (6 bases). V was pared by 4 bases and J by 0 bases, with 13 bases between. From germline, CDR1 is SGDLS and CDR2 YYNGEE. This CDR3 region has 15 residues. In DNA form, the CDR3 reads TGTGCCAGCAGCCAGGGTGGGGGGCTGAACACTGAAGCTTTCTTT. Protein product: CASSQGGGLNTEAFF.

The rearrangement uses TRBV28 and TRBJ2-7; 8 bases are a match to TRBD1. CDR1 and CDR2 from the germline V gene are MDHEN and SYDVKM. V shed 4 bases, J shed 0 bases, and the junction held 5 bases outside the gene matches. CDR3 length equals 15 residues. The CDR3 nucleotides are TGTGCCAGCAGTTCGTGGACAGGGCGCTCCTACGAGCAGTACTTC. It yields the protein CASSSWTGRSYEQYF.

This chain uses TRBV3-1 (or the pseudogene TRBV3-2) with TRBJ2-5; D possibly corresponds to TRBD2 (6 bases). V was shortened by 8 bases and J by 0 bases, with 16 bases between the two germline ends. CDR1 and CDR2 from the germline V gene are LGHDT and YNNKEL (reference sequence). The CDR3 covers 15 residues. The CDR3 protein is CASRAGRYYQETQYF. The DNA for the CDR3 is TGTGCCAGCCGGGCGGGGCGCTATTACCAAGAGACCCAGTACTTC.

This rearrangement joins TRBV19 to TRBJ2-7; D gene uncertain. V shed 6 bases and J shed 0 bases, with 12 bases lying between them. This CDR3 region has 14 residues. From germline, CDR1 is LNHDA and CDR2 SQIVND (reference sequence). CDR3 amino acids: CASSKKRSSYEQYF. CDR3 sequence (DNA): TGTGCCAGTAGCAAAAAAAGGAGCTCCTACGAGCAGTACTTC.

This clone was recorded only once. The V call is TRBV7-6, the J call TRBJ2-1; D may be TRBD1 (7 bases). V was cut by 5 bases and J by 0 bases, with 11 bases left in between. The V gene's germline CDR1 is SGHVS and CDR2 FNYEAQ. The CDR3 runs 15 residues. DNA for the CDR3: TGTGCCAGCAGCGCGCGGGACAGCTCCTACAATGAGCAGTTCTTC. Amino acids: CASSARDSSYNEQFF.

The chain joins TRBV7-9 to TRBJ2-3; D is perhaps TRBD1 (5 bases). Germline V CDR1 and CDR2: SEHNR, FQNEAQ (reference sequence). The V end lost 3 bases, the J end lost 4 bases, and 14 bases lay between the germline ends. This CDR3 spans 15 amino acids. CDR3: CASSLLTAAADTQYF. CDR3 nucleotides: TGTGCCAGCAGCTTGTTGACAGCTGCGGCAGATACGCAGTATTTT.

This clone showed up just once. The rearrangement links TRBV7-2 to TRBJ2-1; 11 bases line up with TRBD2. V dropped 5 bases and J dropped 6; count of bases not matched to a gene: 12. Germline V gene lookup returns CDR1 SGHTA and CDR2 FQGNSA. The CDR3 loop spans 17 amino acids. The CDR3 nucleotides read TGTGCCAGCAGCGGTAGCGGGGGGGCCAGGGTTTTCAATGAGCAGTTCTTC. It encodes CASSGSGGARVFNEQFF.

This clone was detected only a few times. This chain connects TRBV2 to TRBJ1-5, with 8 positions matching TRBD1. V shed 4 bases and J 3 bases; nucleotides not matched to a gene: 5. This CDR3 has 15 residues. Per germline, CDR1 SNHLY and CDR2 FYNNEI. This CDR3 is CASSVQGGDNQPQHF. The DNA for the CDR3 is TGTGCCAGCAGTGTACAGGGGGGGGACAATCAGCCCCAGCATTTT.

The chain carries TRBV7-2 and TRBJ2-2, with D uncertain. The V end was cut by 5 bases, the J end by 1 base, with 5 bases between. The CDR3 has 13 amino acids. Germline loops: CDR1 SGHTA, CDR2 FQGNSA. The CDR3 nucleotides read TGTGCCAGCAGCATTCGGAACACCGGGGAGCTGTTTTTT. It yields the protein CASSIRNTGELFF. Looking up the rest from reference TRBV7-2 and TRBJ2-2 gives the full variable domain: GAGVSQSPSNKVTEKGKDVELRCDPISGHTALYWYRQSLGQGLEFLIYFQGNSAPDKSGLPSDRFSAERTGGSVSTLTIQRTQQEDSAVYLCASSIRNTGELFFGEGSRLTVL.

The rearrangement joins TRBV3-1 (or the pseudogene TRBV3-2) to TRBJ2-1; the D is unclear. Germline V CDR1 and CDR2: LGHDT, YNNKEL (reference sequence). V shed 0 bases and J shed 10 bases, with 16 bases lying between them. The CDR3 sequence is 15 residues long. The CDR3 sequence is CASSQDTTNLREQFF. The CDR3 nucleotides read TGTGCCAGCAGCCAAGATACCACGAATCTTCGGGAGCAGTTCTTC.

The CDR3 is CASAYRDNDYEQYF. The CDR3 nucleotides read TGTGCCAGCGCTTACCGGGACAATGACTACGAGCAGTACTTC. V usage is TRBV6-5 and J usage is TRBJ2-7, with D possibly matching TRBD1 (6 bases). From germline, CDR1 is MNHEY and CDR2 SVGAGI. This CDR3 has 14 amino acids. Trimming removed 8 bases from V and 3 bases from J, with 17 bases in between.

The chain carries TRBV30 and TRBJ1-3; D gene unclear. The length of the CDR3 is 15 residues. The V gene lost 4 bases and the J gene lost 0 bases, with 13 bases spanning the gap. Germline V gene sequence: CDR1 GTSNPN, CDR2 SVGIG (reference sequence). The CDR3 loop reads CAWIPFIDSGNTIYF. The CDR3 coding sequence is TGTGCCTGGATCCCGTTCATAGACTCTGGAAACACCATATATTTT.

V and J are TRBV29-1 and TRBJ2-7; D is unresolved. V lost 4 bases and J lost 0, with 7 bases in between. The CDR3 totals 12 residues. Looked up from germline, CDR1 is SQVTM and CDR2 is ANQGSEA. The CDR3 DNA is TGCAGCGTTGCGGGTGACTCCTACGAGCAGTACTTC. Protein: CSVAGDSYEQYF.

This chain connects TRBV18 to TRBJ1-6, with 7 bases matching TRBD1. V lost 3 bases, J lost 7 bases, and 12 bases stayed unmatched. The CDR3 has 17 amino acids. Germline CDR1 reads KGHSH; CDR2 reads LQKENI. The CDR3 coding sequence is TGTGCCAGCTCACCCCGCTCCACAGGGGCGACAAATTCACCCCTCCACTTT. Protein product: CASSPRSTGATNSPLHF. The full variable domain, completed using reference TRBV18 and TRBJ1-6, is NAGVMQNPRHLVRRRGQEARLRCSPMKGHSHVYWYRQLPEEGLKFMVYLQKENIIDESGMPKERFSAEFPKEGPSILRIQQVVRGDSAAYFCASSPRSTGATNSPLHFGNGTRLTVT.

The J gene is TRBJ1-6, the V gene TRBV6-5, with D unclear. V was clipped by 2 bases and J by 7 bases, with 12 bases between them. Germline assignment: CDR1 MNHEY and CDR2 SVGAGI. The CDR3 spans 15 residues. The CDR3 protein is CASSYDWRGNSPLHF. In DNA, the CDR3 is TGTGCCAGCAGTTACGATTGGCGGGGAAATTCACCCCTCCACTTT.

The V and J genes are TRBV5-1 and TRBJ2-2; D is unclear. This CDR3 has 15 amino acids. Germline CDR1 SGHRS, CDR2 YFSETQ. Trimming left V 1 base short and J 1 base short, with 8 bases between. CDR3: CASSLWWQNTGELFF. In DNA, the CDR3 is TGCGCCAGCAGCTTGTGGTGGCAGAACACCGGGGAGCTGTTTTTT.

The V gene is TRBV19, the J gene TRBJ1-1, with D perhaps TRBD1 (6 bases). The CDR3 length is 15 residues. The V and J ends lost 5 bases and 1 base respectively, with 14 bases between them. CDR1 and CDR2 (germline): LNHDA, SQIVND (reference sequence). CDR3 residues: CASSDPGQQNTEAFF. CDR3 nucleotide sequence: TGTGCCAGTAGTGATCCGGGACAACAGAACACTGAAGCTTTCTTT.

V gene TRBV3-1 (or the pseudogene TRBV3-2) combines with J gene TRBJ2-2; 8 nucleotides align to TRBD2. Per the germline V gene, CDR1 is LGHDT and CDR2 is YNNKEL (reference sequence). The CDR3 loop spans 15 amino acids. The J segment lost 7 bases and the V segment lost 3 bases, leaving 7 bases of the junction unmatched. The chain's CDR3 is CASSHLGTRVGELFF. CDR3 DNA sequence: TGTGCCAGCAGCCACCTCGGGACTAGAGTCGGGGAGCTGTTTTTT.

The V call is TRBV9, the J call TRBJ1-2, with D possibly matching TRBD1 (5 bases). The CDR3 sequence is 13 residues long. The V and J ends lost 4 bases and 7 bases respectively, with 14 bases between them. The V gene's germline CDR1 is SGDLS and CDR2 YYNGEE. DNA of the CDR3: TGTGCCAGCAGCAAGTGGGACCGGGCTGGCTACACCTTC. It encodes CASSKWDRAGYTF.

This sequence joins TRBV19 and TRBJ2-7; 7 bases agree with TRBD1. Per the germline V gene, CDR1 is LNHDA and CDR2 is SQIVND (reference sequence). Trimming removed 5 bases from V and 1 base from J; junction bases left unmatched: 11. This CDR3 region has 16 residues. This CDR3 is CASSSPRTGGSYEQYF. In nucleotides, the CDR3 is TGTGCCAGTAGTTCCCCCCGGACAGGCGGATCCTACGAGCAGTACTTC. Based on the CDR3 plus reference TRBV19 and TRBJ2-7, the full variable domain is DGGITQSPKYLFRKEGQNVTLSCEQNLNHDAMYWYRQDPGQGLRLIYYSQIVNDFQKGDIAEGYSVSREKKESFPLTVTSAQKNPTAFYLCASSSPRTGGSYEQYFGPGTRLTVT.

The chain carries TRBV27 and TRBJ2-7; D call uncertain. This CDR3 is built from 13 residues. The germline V and J ends were trimmed by 6 bases and 7 bases, with 16 bases remaining between them. Per germline, CDR1 MNHEY and CDR2 SMNVEV (reference sequence). For the CDR3, the DNA is TGTGCCAGCAGCTTAAAAGCCATCTCAGAGCAGTACTTC. It specifies CASSLKAISEQYF.

V and J are TRBV27 and TRBJ1-1, with TRBD1 matching 7 bases. Germline trimming cut 5 bases from V and 7 bases from J; bases unmatched to any gene: 10. This CDR3 comprises 14 residues. Germline V CDR1 and CDR2: MNHEY, SMNVEV (reference sequence). The CDR3 loop is CASSEHGQEGEAFF. The DNA for the CDR3 is TGTGCCAGCAGTGAACACGGACAGGAGGGTGAAGCTTTCTTT.

This chain links TRBV7-6 with TRBJ2-1; TRBD2 matches at 10 bases. Germline loops: CDR1 SGHVS, CDR2 FNYEAQ. The CDR3 sequence is 18 residues long. V trimming: 5 bases; J trimming: 4 bases; junction bases outside the gene matches: 14. The CDR3 loop reads CASSPRRPVAGGYNEQFF. The CDR3 DNA sequence: TGTGCCAGCAGCCCGCGACGCCCCGTAGCGGGGGGTTACAATGAGCAGTTCTTC.

The chain links TRBV11-1 to TRBJ2-7, with a weak D call TRBD2 (6 bases). Trimming took off 4 bases at V and 3 bases at J, with 19 bases between the two ends. The CDR3 has 16 residues. Germline loops: CDR1 SGHAT, CDR2 FQDESV (reference sequence). Here the CDR3 DNA reads TGTGCCAGCAGCTGGGGAGGTCTGGGAAGGGACTACGAGCAGTACTTC. It translates to CASSWGGLGRDYEQYF.

The chain has TRBV29-1 and TRBJ1-1, with D possibly being TRBD1 (6 bases). V was shortened by 3 bases and J by 4 bases, with 9 bases between the two germline ends. CDR3 length: 12 amino acids. Germline assignment: CDR1 SQVTM and CDR2 ANQGSEA. The CDR3 protein is CSVDPQGTEAFF. CDR3 coding DNA: TGCAGCGTTGACCCACAGGGCACTGAAGCTTTCTTT. The variable domain in full, with the rest retrieved from reference TRBV29-1 and TRBJ1-1, is SAVISQKPSRDICQRGTSLTIQCQVDSQVTMMFWYRQQPGQSLTLIATANQGSEATYESGFVIDKFPISRPNLTFSTLTVSNMSPEDSSIYLCSVDPQGTEAFFGQGTRLTVV.

The chain combines TRBV14 with TRBJ2-1; no definite D call. Germline V lookup: CDR1 SGHDN, CDR2 FVKESK. V was trimmed by 5 bases and J by 6 bases, leaving 14 bases between them. The CDR3 loop spans 14 amino acids. CDR3 sequence reads: CASSSLARSNEQFF. DNA for the CDR3: TGTGCCAGCAGCTCCTTGGCAAGATCCAATGAGCAGTTCTTC.

The chain carries TRBV11-2 and TRBJ1-5, with D perhaps matching TRBD1 (6 bases). V lost 4 bases and J 5 bases, leaving 15 bases between the germline ends. Germline V gene data show CDR1 as SGHAT and CDR2 as FQNNGV. This CDR3 region has 15 residues. The DNA of the CDR3 is TGTGCCAGCAGCTCGAGTGGACAGCTACATCAGCCCCAGCATTTT. Protein: CASSSSGQLHQPQHF.